The 17 T cell receptor beta chains in this list originate from one sample, sequenced in a study of blood T cells in healthy people across ages. Alongside a J-beta primer mix, a sample-barcoded 5' primer served in a second PCR lasting roughly 7 to 11 cycles. One entry per CDR3 protein results from TCRdb running MiXCR on the 5' RACE reads. The table lists under 2 million distinct CDR3 sequences, about 35% of them singletons. Sequenced input: blood. These receptors all stem from a woman in her thirties in good health.

This chain connects TRBV24-1 to TRBJ2-7; no reliable D call. Trimming took off 5 bases at V and 5 bases at J, with 12 bases between the two ends. The CDR3 consists of 13 residues. The V gene's germline CDR1 is KGHDR and CDR2 SFDVKD. The CDR3 loop reads CATSGDNTHEQYF. CDR3 nucleotides: TGTGCCACCAGTGGTGACAATACGCACGAGCAGTACTTC.

The CDR3: CSVEIRQSAHSGNTIYF. The CDR3 DNA follows: TGCAGCGTTGAAATAAGGCAGTCAGCCCACTCTGGAAACACCATATATTTT. The chain uses TRBV29-1 and TRBJ1-3; D is ambiguous. The germline V gene encodes CDR1 SQVTM and CDR2 ANQGSEA. V shed 2 bases and J shed 0 bases, with 17 bases lying between them. The CDR3 is 17 amino acids.

This clonotype was observed many times. This chain joins TRBV18 and TRBJ2-7; D is perhaps TRBD1 (5 bases). V gave up 2 bases and J gave up 7 bases, with 6 bases separating them. Germline V gene sequence: CDR1 KGHSH, CDR2 LQKENI. The CDR3 has 11 residues. The CDR3 reads CASSPRTEQYF. CDR3 nucleotide sequence: TGTGCCAGCTCACCAAGGACAGAGCAGTACTTC.

V is TRBV13 and J is TRBJ2-3, with 7 positions matching TRBD2. The CDR3 runs to 16 residues. CDR1 is PRHDT, CDR2 FYEKMQ, per germline (reference sequence). The V segment lost 5 bases and the J segment 1 base; nucleotides outside the gene matches: 9. The CDR3 sequence: CASSEAGRGGTDTQYF. CDR3 nucleotide sequence: TGTGCCAGCAGCGAAGCGGGGCGAGGAGGCACAGATACGCAGTATTTT.

This clonotype was seen a handful of times. The chain has TRBV30 and TRBJ2-7; D is perhaps TRBD2 (5 bases). Germline V gives CDR1 GTSNPN, CDR2 SVGIG (reference sequence). The CDR3 has 14 amino acids. The ends were cut back, 3 bases at V and 2 bases at J, with 14 bases in the middle. This chain's CDR3 is CAWRTPGTPYEQYF. In nucleotides, the CDR3 is TGTGCCTGGAGAACGCCGGGAACACCCTACGAGCAGTACTTC.

At least ten counts were recorded for this clonotype. This chain joins TRBV5-6 and TRBJ2-6; maybe TRBD1 (5 bases). From germline, CDR1 is SGHDT and CDR2 YYEEEE. The CDR3 has 15 amino acids. Trimming took 4 bases from V and 0 from J, leaving 8 bases between them. The CDR3 coding sequence is TGTGCCAGCAGCGTAGACAGCTCTGGGGCCAACGTCCTGACTTTC. It encodes CASSVDSSGANVLTF.

On this clonotype itself: Its ends do not fully match the called genes, so a read error is possible. The V and J genes are TRBV5-1 and TRBJ2-7; D unresolved. Germline lookup yields CDR1 SGHRS and CDR2 YFSETQ. The length of the CDR3 is 17 residues. CDR3 sequence reads: CASNLAGRVISSYEQYF. The CDR3 bases are TGCGCCAGCAACTTGGCCGGTAGGGTAATAAGCTCCTACGAGCAGTACTTC.

In its sample, this clonotype was seen a few times. V and J are TRBV27 and TRBJ2-5; 7 bases fit TRBD1. Trimming took 4 bases from V and 4 from J; bases not matched to a gene: 6. CDR1 MNHEY and CDR2 SMNVEV come from the germline V gene (reference sequence). The CDR3 consists of 14 residues. In DNA, the CDR3 is TGTGCCAGCAGTTCCTACAGGGGTGGAGAGACCCAGTACTTC. Translated, it gives CASSSYRGGETQYF.

This chain uses TRBV7-7 with TRBJ2-2; D remains ambiguous. Deletions cut 5 bases from V and 5 bases from J, with 18 bases between. The CDR3 runs to 16 residues. CDR1 is SSHAT and CDR2 is FNYEAQ in the germline V gene (reference sequence). In DNA, the CDR3 is TGTGCCAGCAGCCTAGGTCGCGGTGTAGGGACCGGGGAGCTGTTTTTT. Its translation is CASSLGRGVGTGELFF.

This clonotype was seen ten or more times. The V call is TRBV7-2, the J call TRBJ2-5, with 12 bases that match TRBD2. The CDR3 covers 18 residues. Germline CDR1 and CDR2: SGHTA and FQGNSA. J was trimmed by 2 bases and V by 3 bases; bases with no gene match: 10. Here the CDR3 DNA reads TGTGCCAGCAGCTTGGGACTAGCGGGTCCATCAATACAAGAGACCCAGTACTTC. Protein product: CASSLGLAGPSIQETQYF.

There are many counts of this clonotype. The J gene is TRBJ2-1, the V gene TRBV29-1, with TRBD2 matching over 10 bases. This CDR3 contains 17 residues. V was pared by 3 bases and J by 2 bases, with 10 bases of the junction left unmatched. Germline V gives CDR1 SQVTM, CDR2 ANQGSEA. The CDR3 DNA reads TGCAGCGTTGACGGGGCTAGCGGGAGCTTGCCCTACAATGAGCAGTTCTTC. Translated: CSVDGASGSLPYNEQFF.

This chain links TRBV3-1 with TRBJ2-1, with 8 bases identical to TRBD1. Trimming took 4 bases from V and 6 from J; bases not matched to a gene: 5. Germline V gives CDR1 LGHDT, CDR2 YNNKEL (reference sequence). This CDR3 comprises 14 residues. The CDR3 is CASSLRTGLNEQFF. CDR3 in DNA: TGTGCCAGCAGCCTGAGGACAGGGCTCAATGAGCAGTTCTTC.

In its sample, this clonotype was seen a few times. The rearrangement uses TRBV27 and TRBJ2-1, with TRBD2 identical over 14 bases. The CDR3 has 16 residues. Per germline, CDR1 MNHEY and CDR2 SMNVEV (reference sequence). The V segment lost 8 bases and the J segment 0 bases; nucleotides outside the gene matches: 3. Here the CDR3 reads CASFGTSGSSYNEQFF. The CDR3, as DNA: TGTGCCAGCTTTGGGACTAGCGGGAGCTCCTACAATGAGCAGTTCTTC.

V is TRBV4-1 and J is TRBJ2-5, with TRBD1 matching 7 bases. CDR3 size: 16 residues. Losses at the gene ends were 1 base for V and 3 bases for J; bases not matched to a gene: 8. The germline V gene encodes CDR1 MGHRA and CDR2 YSYEKL. CDR3 coding DNA: TGCGCCAGCAGCCAAGGGCCTGGGACAGCCAAAGAGACCCAGTACTTC. It translates to CASSQGPGTAKETQYF.

This chain connects TRBV4-1 to TRBJ2-5, with 7 bases identical to TRBD1. CDR1 and CDR2 (germline): MGHRA, YSYEKL. Trimming took 5 bases from V and 4 from J; bases not matched to a gene: 16. The CDR3 is 17 residues long. CDR3 residues: CASSTRETGNRAETQYF. The DNA for the CDR3 is TGCGCCAGCAGCACCAGGGAGACAGGGAATCGTGCAGAGACCCAGTACTTC.

The chain combines TRBV27 with TRBJ1-2, with a weak D call TRBD1 (6 bases). This CDR3 region has 14 residues. Germline V gene sequence: CDR1 MNHEY, CDR2 SMNVEV (reference sequence). V gave up 4 bases and J gave up 3 bases, with 12 bases separating them. CDR3 nucleotide sequence: TGTGCCAGCAGTTGGGGGGCGGGGGACTATGGCTACACCTTC. Protein sequence: CASSWGAGDYGYTF.

The CDR3 nucleotides read TGCAGTGCTGATAAGACAGGGGCAATACGAGGGCAGTACTTC. Its protein product is CSADKTGAIRGQYF. The chain is built from TRBV20-1 and TRBJ2-5; 8 bases are shared with TRBD1. CDR3 size: 14 residues. Germline assignment: CDR1 DFQATT and CDR2 SNEGSKA (reference sequence). The V gene end was trimmed by 5 bases and the J gene end by 11 bases; junction bases not matched to a gene: 16.